The TCR beta chain under discussion was sequenced for a study of CD8+ T cells in alopecia areata listed by TCRdb under 2018. In the study overall: High-throughput TCRbeta sequencing was used to examine T cell clonal expansion in alopecia areata in both the C3H/HeJ mouse model and human patients. Amplification of TCRbeta CDR3 regions was done by immunoSEQ multiplex PCR using 35 Vbeta forward primers and 13 Jbeta reverse primers. RNA came from the PAXgene miRNA kit for fixed scalp, the miRNeasy kit for PBMCs, and the RNeasy kit for mouse skin. Scalp tissue and sorted CD4+ and CD8+ peripheral blood T cells from patchy and totalis/universalis alopecia areata patients and from healthy controls were covered by human TCRbeta sequencing. Scalp clonality was compared among normal scalp (n=4), patchy alopecia areata scalp (n=8), and alopecia totalis/universalis scalp (n=8). The paper's findings and limits, for the study overall: Scalp TCR repertoire analysis is complicated because resident alphabeta T cells in normal human skin are also sequenced, whereas mouse skin is dominated by gammadelta T cells. TCR sequences shared between patients were less clear than in mice, possibly partly because of HLA diversity in the patient population. Compared with normal scalp, lesional scalp had higher clonality and more expanded CD8+ clones, particularly in alopecia totalis/universalis, a pattern that suggests antigenic drive.

Regarding this clone: This receptor's antigen is unknown. No much larger clone exists at a distance of one base, and base qualities are not known.

Library construction relied on the immunoSEQ multiplex PCR assay. RNA was extracted from all samples and reverse transcribed into cDNA, which served as template for TCR sequencing. SuperScript III was used to make first-strand cDNA, primed with a 2:1 mix of oligo-dT and random hexamers. A synthetic immune receptor repertoire was used to measure amplification bias, and any remaining bias was corrected computationally. In the original analysis: Raw reads were preprocessed to remove errors, and CDR3 was defined according to IMGT conventions as the region from the conserved cysteine to phenylalanine. Clonality was calculated as 1 minus Shannon entropy normalized by log2 of the number of productive unique TCRs. Whether each scalp clone was CD4 or CD8 was inferred by checking scalp TCRbeta sequences against the CD4 and CD8 repertoires from sorted blood. What TCRdb holds here is the immuneACCESS table cut down to in-frame rearrangements. Part of the clones is not present; checked against another copy, under half of the missing clones reflect an unresolved V gene, and the others are unexplained. V, J and clone size derive from that table, while D and trimming were established from the DNA sequence. The sample data list some 180,000 clones, and approximately 60% of these were observed just once. The top ten clones comprise under 5% of the sample.

After PBMCs were isolated by density centrifugation and stained for CD3, CD4 and CD8, a FACSAria was used to sort CD4+ and CD8+ T cells. Unaffected controls provided scalp biopsies and blood samples. CDR1 LGHNA and CDR2 YNFKEQ were looked up in the germline V gene. The CDR3 runs 15 amino acids, cysteine and phenylalanine included. The entry retains the CDR3 DNA only, 45 bases that are in frame from base 1. Relative to germline, V is 3 bases shorter and J is 1 base shorter, with 12 bases between their ends. The V and J segments used are TRBV4-2 and TRBJ1-1; too little of a D gene remains to name it. This TCR was sampled from a human donor in good health. The sequencing input was CD8+ T cells sorted from blood. The CDR3 region has the sequence CASSQVSGTNTEAFF. The sequence in DNA is TGTGCCAGCAGCCAGGTCTCCGGCACGAACACTGAAGCTTTCTTT.